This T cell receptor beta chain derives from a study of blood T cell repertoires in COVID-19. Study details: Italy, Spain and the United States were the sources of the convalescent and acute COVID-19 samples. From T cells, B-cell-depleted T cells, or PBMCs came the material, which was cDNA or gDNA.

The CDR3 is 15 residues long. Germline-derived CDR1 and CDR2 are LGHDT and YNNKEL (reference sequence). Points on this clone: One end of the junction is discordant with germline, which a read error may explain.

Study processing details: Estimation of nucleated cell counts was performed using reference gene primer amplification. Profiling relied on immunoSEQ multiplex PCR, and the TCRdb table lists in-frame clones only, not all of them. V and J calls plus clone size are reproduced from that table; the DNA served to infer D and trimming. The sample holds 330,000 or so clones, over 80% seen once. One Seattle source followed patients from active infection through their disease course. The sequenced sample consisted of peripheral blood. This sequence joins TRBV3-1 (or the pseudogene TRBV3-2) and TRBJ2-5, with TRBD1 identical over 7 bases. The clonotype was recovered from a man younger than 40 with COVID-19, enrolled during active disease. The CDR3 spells CASNQFRGFRETQYF. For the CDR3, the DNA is TGTGCCAGCAACCAATTCAGGGGGTTTCGGGAGACCCAGTACTTC.